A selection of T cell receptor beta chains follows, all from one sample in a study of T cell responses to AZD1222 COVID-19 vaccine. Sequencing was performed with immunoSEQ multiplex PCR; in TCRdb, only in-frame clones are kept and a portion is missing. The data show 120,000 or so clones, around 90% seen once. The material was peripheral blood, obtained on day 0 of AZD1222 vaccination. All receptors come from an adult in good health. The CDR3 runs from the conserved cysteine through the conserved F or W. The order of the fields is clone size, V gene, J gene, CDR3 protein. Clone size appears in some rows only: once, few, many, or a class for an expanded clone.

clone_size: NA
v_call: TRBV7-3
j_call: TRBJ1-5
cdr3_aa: CASSLGQGEQPQHF

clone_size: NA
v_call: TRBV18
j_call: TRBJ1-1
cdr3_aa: CASSSGRNTEAFF

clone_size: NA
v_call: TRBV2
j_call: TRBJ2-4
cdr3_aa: CASSEGESPNIQYF

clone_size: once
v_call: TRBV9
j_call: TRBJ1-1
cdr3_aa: CASSPRTDRATEAFF

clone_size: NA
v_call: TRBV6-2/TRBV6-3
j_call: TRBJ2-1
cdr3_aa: CASSYRNYNEQFF

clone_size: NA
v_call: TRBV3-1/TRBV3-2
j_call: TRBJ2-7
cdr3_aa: CASSQERGKGASGNEGEQYF

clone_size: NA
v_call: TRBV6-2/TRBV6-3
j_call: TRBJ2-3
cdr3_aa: CASSRLALGSTDTQYF

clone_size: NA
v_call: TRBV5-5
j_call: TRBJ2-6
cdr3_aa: CASRRTQRAGANVLTF

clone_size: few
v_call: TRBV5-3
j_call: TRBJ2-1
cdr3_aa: CARSLRKVLGLAFCNEQFF

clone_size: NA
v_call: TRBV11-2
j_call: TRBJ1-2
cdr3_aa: CASSPGLTAANYGYTF

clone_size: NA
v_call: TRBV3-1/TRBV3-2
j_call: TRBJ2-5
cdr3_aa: CASSRNTPGLAGSSWETQYF

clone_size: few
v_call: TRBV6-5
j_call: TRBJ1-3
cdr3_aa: CASRGGPSSGNTIYF

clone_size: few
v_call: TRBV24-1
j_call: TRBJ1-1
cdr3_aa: CATSDPGSGNTEAFF

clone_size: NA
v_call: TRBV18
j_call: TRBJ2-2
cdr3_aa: CASSPSDRKTGELFF

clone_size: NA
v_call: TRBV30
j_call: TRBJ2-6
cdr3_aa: CAWSVPGGRSGANVLTF

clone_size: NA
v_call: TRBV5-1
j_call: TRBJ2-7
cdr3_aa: CASSLGMGDQYF

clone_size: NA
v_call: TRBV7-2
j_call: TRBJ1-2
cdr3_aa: CASSLEGANYGYTF

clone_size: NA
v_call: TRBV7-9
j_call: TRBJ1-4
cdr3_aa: CASSLGGDTNEKLFF

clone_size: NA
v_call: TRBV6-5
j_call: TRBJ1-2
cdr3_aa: CASTDGGGGGYGYTF

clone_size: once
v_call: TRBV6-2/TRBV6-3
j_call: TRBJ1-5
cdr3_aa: CASSYSWVGEAQPQHF

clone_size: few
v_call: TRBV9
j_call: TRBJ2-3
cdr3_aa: CASSVRSTLDTQYF

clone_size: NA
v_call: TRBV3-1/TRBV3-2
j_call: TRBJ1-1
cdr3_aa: CASSQHGQANTEAFF